This T cell receptor (beta chain) was sequenced in a study of shared clonotypes between healthy human individuals. Study context: Per donor, three plates held CD4 naive cells, three held CD4 memory, two held CD8 naive and one held CD8 memory.

Using approximately 200 ng DNA, tens of thousands of T cell genomes, the sorted-subset replicate PCRs were run. Produced via immunoSEQ multiplex PCR; TCRdb's table is partial and in-frame only. The profile shows approximately 2,300,000 clones, roughly 92% of them singletons. The donors were all Caucasian adults (living in Nashville, Tennessee). Germline CDR1 MGHRA, CDR2 YSYEKL. There are 15 residues in the CDR3. After removal of 1 base from V and 12 bases from J, the junction contained 10 bases not matched to a gene. The TCR was taken from a man aged 18 to 35 in good health. Some clones in this sample may be carry-over from other donors' samples. The chain joins TRBV4-1 to TRBJ1-4; 8 bases fit TRBD1. Sequencing was carried out using naive CD4+ T cells from PBMCs. Noted subset: CD45RA+ positively selected. The CDR3 region is CASSQGGTGPDELFF. The CDR3 bases are TGCGCCAGCAGCCAAGGCGGGACAGGACCCGACGAACTGTTTTTT.